This entry describes one TCR beta chain. This specimen comes from a study of cytomegalovirus exposure and HLA in healthy donors. The length of the CDR3 is 14 residues. Germline V gene lookup returns CDR1 ENHRY and CDR2 SYGVKD. J lost 3 bases, V lost 4 bases, and 4 bases had no gene match. Generated by immunoSEQ multiplex PCR, the TCRdb table keeps only in-frame clones and is missing some. The data hold a few hundred thousand clones, with 90% observed a single time. The chain employs TRBV10-3 and TRBJ1-1; 8 bases fit TRBD1. Sequenced: PBMCs. This clonotype was sampled from a woman in her late teens or twenties in good health and CMV-seronegative. The CDR3 loop reads CAISGGTGDTEAFF. The CDR3 DNA is TGTGCCATCAGTGGAGGGACAGGCGACACTGAAGCTTTCTTT.